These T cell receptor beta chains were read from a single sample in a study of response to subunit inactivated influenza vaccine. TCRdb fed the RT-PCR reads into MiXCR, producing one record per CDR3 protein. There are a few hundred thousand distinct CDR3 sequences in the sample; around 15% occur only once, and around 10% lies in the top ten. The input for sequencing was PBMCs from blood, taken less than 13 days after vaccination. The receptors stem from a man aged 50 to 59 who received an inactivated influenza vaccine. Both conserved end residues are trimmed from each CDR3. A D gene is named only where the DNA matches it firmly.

ASSAGQGTSGNTIY,TRBJ1-3,TRBV5-1,TRBD1
SASSRDSFFYEQY,TRBJ2-7,TRBV20-1,TRBD1
ASSQTGRGNIQY,TRBJ2-4,TRBV12-3/TRBV12-4,NA
ASSQDRGGGYGYT,TRBJ1-2,TRBV4-3,NA
ASTPSGTANTGELF,TRBJ2-2,TRBV4-2,TRBD1
ASSLNGFNSADTQY,TRBJ2-3,TRBV5-6,NA
ASSLVGQSQETQY,TRBJ2-5,TRBV11-2,TRBD1
ATSDPGYTDVNEQF,TRBJ2-1,TRBV24-1,NA
ASSLEGRQDTQY,TRBJ2-3,TRBV5-1,NA
ASLEGPLNEQF,TRBJ2-1,TRBV7-8,NA
ACFLGSTGELF,TRBJ2-2,TRBV30,NA
ASRSGLGNTEAF,TRBJ1-1,TRBV7-9,NA
AWSYPGTSGRYNNEQF,TRBJ2-1,TRBV30,TRBD2
ASSRYGVNEKLF,TRBJ1-4,TRBV6-1,NA
ASNPAPSGGQNTGELF,TRBJ2-2,TRBV7-8,TRBD2
ATRERTVSYEQY,TRBJ2-7,TRBV6-1,NA